This T cell receptor (beta chain) was documented in a study of blood T cell repertoires in COVID-19. The overall study: Samples representing acute and convalescent COVID-19 were sourced from the United States, Italy and Spain. T cells, B-cell-depleted T cells, or PBMCs supplied cDNA or gDNA.

The CDR3 has 17 residues. Germline V lookup: CDR1 SGHTA, CDR2 FQGNSA. The ends lost 1 base at V and 6 bases at J; junction bases unmatched: 10. In the authors' methods: Reference gene primers were amplified, and this amplification served to estimate nucleated cell counts. Using immunoSEQ multiplex PCR, the repertoire was profiled, and TCRdb retains in-frame clones only, with some absent. V, J and clone size are taken as reported in that table, and D and trimming were inferred from the DNA itself. The profile shows fewer than 150,000 clones, approximately 81% of them singletons. The gene calls are TRBV7-2 and TRBJ2-1; the match to TRBD2 covers 9 bases. The sample consisted of peripheral blood. The receptor was derived from a human donor in a cohort sampled during active COVID-19. CDR3 sequence: CASSLVRVAGDLNEQFF. The CDR3, as DNA: TGTGCCAGCAGCTTAGTCAGAGTAGCGGGGGACCTCAATGAGCAGTTCTTC. The whole variable domain, filled in from reference TRBV7-2 and TRBJ2-1, reads GAGVSQSPSNKVTEKGKDVELRCDPISGHTALYWYRQSLGQGLEFLIYFQGNSAPDKSGLPSDRFSAERTGGSVSTLTIQRTQQEDSAVYLCASSLVRVAGDLNEQFFGPGTRLTVL.